A selection of T cell receptor beta chains follows, all from one sample in a study of radiation and T cells in renal cell carcinoma. The protocol was immunoSEQ multiplex PCR, while the TCRdb copy is restricted to in-frame clones and leaves out a portion. The sample has 130,000 or so clones; approximately 87% are singletons. The specimen comprised blood, sampled from a patient whose treatment included radiotherapy and nephrectomy. The receptor source for this set is a woman between 45 and 65 years old with renal cell carcinoma. CDR3s include the opening cysteine and the closing phenylalanine or tryptophan. A D gene is named only where the DNA matches it firmly. Expanded clones get a size class; other rows say once, few or many, or leave the size out.

>TRBJ1-2|.|TRBV4-1|.
CASSQGVLRGRTNYGYTF
TGCGCCAGCAGCCAAGGTGTTTTAAGGGGACGCACGAACTATGGCTACACCTTC
>TRBJ2-7|.|TRBV7-3|.
CASSFTMGSEQYF
TGTGCCAGCAGCTTTACTATGGGGAGCGAGCAGTACTTC
>TRBJ2-2|.|TRBV11-2|.
CASSLGPGTGELFF
TGTGCCAGCAGCTTAGGGCCTGGGACCGGGGAGCTGTTTTTT
>TRBJ2-2|few|TRBV27|TRBD1
CASSSGTGVTGELFF
TGTGCCAGCAGTTCCGGGACAGGGGTCACCGGGGAGCTGTTTTTT
>TRBJ1-1|.|TRBV28|.
CASSGYSNTEAFF
TGTGCCAGCAGTGGGTACTCGAACACTGAAGCTTTCTTT
>TRBJ2-7|.|TRBV6-5|TRBD1
CASSLGTGQIYEQYF
TGTGCCAGCAGCCTCGGGACAGGTCAGATCTACGAGCAGTACTTC
>TRBJ1-5|.|TRBV9|.
CASSPRGLGQPQHF
TGTGCCAGCAGCCCCCGGGGGCTCGGTCAGCCCCAGCATTTT
>TRBJ2-6|.|TRBV18|.
CASSSDRPGANVLTF
TGTGCCAGCTCATCGGACAGACCTGGGGCCAACGTCCTGACTTTC
>TRBJ2-3|.|TRBV19|TRBD2
CASSYPSGGSADTQYF
TGTGCCAGTAGTTATCCTAGCGGGGGGTCCGCAGATACGCAGTATTTT
>TRBJ2-7|.|TRBV9|.
CASSVVASTYEQYF
TGTGCCAGCAGCGTAGTAGCTAGTACCTACGAGCAGTACTTC
>TRBJ2-3|.|TRBV5-1|TRBD1
CASSWNRDSSLQDTQYF
TGCGCCAGCAGCTGGAACCGGGACAGCTCCCTCCAAGATACGCAGTATTTT
>TRBJ1-4|.|TRBV28|.
CASSLLSDRNEKLFF
TGTGCCAGCAGTTTACTTAGCGATAGAAATGAAAAACTGTTTTTT
>TRBJ2-2|.|TRBV2|.
CASKSPTGGGANTGELFF
TGTGCCAGCAAGTCCCCGACAGGAGGAGGAGCGAACACCGGGGAGCTGTTTTTT
>TRBJ1-2|.|TRBV6-6|TRBD1
CASRTGDGYTF
TGTGCCTCCCGGACAGGGGATGGCTACACCTTC
>TRBJ1-1|once|TRBV6-1|.
CASSEERANTEAFF
TGTGCCAGCAGTGAAGAGAGGGCGAACACTGAAGCTTTCTTT
>TRBJ2-2|.|TRBV29-1|.
CSVRELIYTGELFF
TGCAGCGTGCGGGAACTAATATACACCGGGGAGCTGTTTTTT
>TRBJ2-2|.|TRBV12-5|.
CASAPWGTGELFF
TGTGCTAGTGCCCCTTGGGGAACCGGGGAGCTGTTTTTT
>TRBJ1-5|.|TRBV4-1|.
CASSQQPGEYGNQPQHF
TGCGCCAGCAGCCAACAGCCAGGGGAGTATGGCAATCAGCCCCAGCATTTT
>TRBJ2-7|.|TRBV5-6|.
CASSLFGESSYEQYF
TGTGCCAGCAGCCTATTCGGGGAGTCCTCCTACGAGCAGTACTTC
>TRBJ1-2|.|TRBV6-5|.
CASSQEGGYTF
TGTGCCAGCAGTCAGGAAGGGGGCTACACCTTC
>TRBJ1-1|.|TRBV4-3|.
CASSQDRTAMNTEAFF
TGCGCCAGCAGCCAAGACAGAACAGCCATGAACACTGAAGCTTTCTTT
>TRBJ1-4|.|TRBV5-1|.
CASSPGSNEKLFF
TGCGCCAGCAGCCCAGGGTCTAATGAAAAACTGTTTTTT
>TRBJ1-1|.|TRBV7-2|.
CASSKSIDTEAFF
TGTGCCAGCAGCAAAAGTATAGACACTGAAGCTTTCTTT
>TRBJ2-5|.|TRBV11-3|.
CARPRGGGETQYF
TGTGCCAGACCCAGGGGGGGCGGTGAGACCCAGTACTTC
>TRBJ2-1|.|TRBV27|.
CASSLSLGTANEQFF
TGTGCCAGCAGTTTATCCCTCGGCACGGCAAATGAGCAGTTCTTC
>TRBJ1-2|few|TRBV18|.
CASSPGQLSGYTF
TGTGCCAGCTCACCAGGGCAGTTATCTGGCTACACCTTC
>TRBJ1-2|.|TRBV25-1|TRBD1
CASSEGSTGVFRGYTF
TGTGCCAGCAGTGAGGGGTCGACAGGGGTGTTTCGGGGCTACACCTTC
>TRBJ2-7|.|TRBV11-2|TRBD2
CASGWTSGAYEQYF
TGTGCCAGCGGATGGACTAGCGGGGCCTACGAGCAGTACTTC
>TRBJ1-4|.|TRBV6-1|TRBD1
CASSEDPTGGNEKLFF
TGTGCCAGCAGTGAAGACCCAACAGGGGGTAATGAAAAACTGTTTTTT
>TRBJ1-1|.|TRBV10-3|.
CAISETYWGGVEDTEAFF
TGTGCCATCAGTGAGACTTATTGGGGCGGGGTGGAGGACACTGAAGCTTTCTTT
>TRBJ1-2|.|TRBV4-1|TRBD1
CASSPSGTGVVSDGYTF
TGCGCCAGCAGCCCTTCCGGGACAGGGGTGGTGAGCGATGGCTACACCTTC
>TRBJ2-1|.|TRBV10-3|.
CANRDPANEQFF
TGTGCCAACCGGGACCCCGCAAATGAGCAGTTCTTC
>TRBJ1-4|.|TRBV9|.
CASSVGWTNEKLFF
TGTGCCAGCAGCGTAGGGTGGACTAATGAAAAACTGTTTTTT
>TRBJ1-2|.|TRBV5-1|TRBD1
CASTTVGGGYGYTF
TGCGCCAGCACCACGGTAGGGGGCGGCTATGGCTACACCTTC
>TRBJ2-2|.|TRBV18|.
CASSSQFANTGELFF
TGTGCCAGCTCATCACAGTTCGCGAACACCGGGGAGCTGTTTTTT
>TRBJ2-7|.|TRBV9|TRBD2
CASSATSGASSYEQYF
TGTGCCAGCAGCGCGACTAGCGGGGCCAGCTCCTACGAGCAGTACTTC
>TRBJ2-7|.|TRBV9|TRBD2
CASSVGLAGALYF
TGTGCCAGCAGCGTAGGACTAGCGGGAGCTCTGTACTTC
>TRBJ2-7|.|TRBV5-1|TRBD1
CASSLEYRGSHEQYF
TGCGCCAGCAGCTTGGAATACAGGGGGTCGCACGAGCAGTACTTC
>TRBJ1-6|.|TRBV6-4|.
CASSAQDNSPLHF
TGTGCCAGCAGTGCCCAGGATAATTCACCCCTCCACTTT
>TRBJ1-1|.|TRBV7-9|.
CASSLGGGGEAFF
TGTGCCAGCAGCTTAGGGGGAGGAGGGGAAGCTTTCTTT
>TRBJ1-4|.|TRBV2|.
CASTIGGEKLFF
TGTGCCAGCACCATCGGGGGTGAAAAACTGTTTTTT
>TRBJ1-2|.|TRBV20-1|.
CSARTDYGYTF
TGCAGTGCTAGGACCGACTATGGCTACACCTTC
>TRBJ1-1|.|TRBV29-1|.
CSVRGGTEAFF
TGCAGCGTGCGAGGGGGCACTGAAGCTTTCTTT
>TRBJ1-2|.|TRBV27|.
CASSPDPSDGYTF
TGTGCCAGCAGCCCCGATCCCAGTGATGGCTACACCTTC
>TRBJ1-4|.|TRBV10-3|.
CAIKGDGSTNEKLFF
TGTGCCATCAAAGGGGACGGATCAACTAATGAAAAACTGTTTTTT
>TRBJ2-2|once|TRBV30|.
CAWSRTVNTGELFF
TGTGCCTGGAGTCGGACTGTAAACACCGGGGAGCTGTTTTTT
>TRBJ1-5|.|TRBV6-5|TRBD1
CASSQGGIQPQHF
TGTGCCAGCAGTCAGGGGGGTATTCAGCCCCAGCATTTT
>TRBJ1-6|once|TRBV25-1|TRBD1
CASSELTGLNSPLHF
TGTGCCAGCAGTGAATTGACAGGGCTTAATTCACCCCTCCACTTT